The clone carrying this T cell receptor (beta chain) was counted ten times or more. The data were obtained in a study of human T cells and chemical hapten exposure. The wider study: Diphenylcyclopropenone doses were given weekly to the scalps of patients across the approximately 24-week study. Mostly female, the patients presented with alopecia areata, totalis or universalis.

Germline CDR1 is SEHNR and CDR2 is FQNEAQ (reference sequence). This CDR3 contains 15 residues. V dropped 1 base and J dropped 6 bases, with 12 bases sitting between them. Indicated time point: pre-sensitization, week 0. Treatment here: therapeutic diphenylcyclopropenone sensitization with weekly scalp DPC. Library preparation tagged each individual cDNA molecule with a unique molecular identifier. TCRdb reprocessed the RACE reads via MiXCR and lists one record per CDR3 protein. The sample contains approximately 57,000 distinct CDR3 sequences, more than 9% of which appear only once. This specimen consisted of whole blood, obtained in connection with sensitization to the hapten diphenylcyclopropenone (DPC). The V call is TRBV7-9, the J call TRBJ2-2; no definite D call. The TCR comes from a man in his forties with alopecia areata. Some clones in this sample may be carry-over from other donors' samples. The CDR3 spells CASSLDQPLAGELFF. CDR3 in DNA: TGTGCCAGCAGCTTAGATCAACCACTTGCCGGGGAGCTGTTTTTT.